This record looks at one T cell receptor beta chain sequence and its context. Antigen: not known. Researchers ran the assay at a deep level. Here immunoSEQ multiplex PCR was the method, and the copy in TCRdb shows in-frame clones only, minus some. The sample records over a million clones, roughly 75% being singletons. All participating donors were Caucasian adults from Nashville, Tennessee. CD4+ cell separation produced CD45RA+ naive and CD45RA-negative memory subsets. This entry belongs to a study of shared clonotypes between healthy human individuals. V lost 0 bases to trimming and J lost 5 bases, with 8 bases between them. The CDR3 consists of 14 residues. Germline CDR1 is MNHNY and CDR2 is SVGAGI (reference sequence). Overall study results and limits: Sampling included only blood; tissue repertoires likely differ.

The clonotype comes from a man aged 18 to 35 in good health. The V and J genes are TRBV6-6 and TRBJ1-5; D gene unclear. Sequencing was done on a sample of memory CD4+ T cells sorted from blood. Subset reported: CD45RA-negative fraction. The CDR3 spells CASSYSGNDQPQHF. DNA for the CDR3: TGTGCCAGCAGTTACTCGGGGAACGATCAGCCCCAGCATTTT.